This T cell receptor beta chain was observed in a study of preoperative IRX-2 immunotherapy in early breast cancer. CDR1 is LNHDA, CDR2 SQIVND, per germline (reference sequence). The CDR3 length is 12 residues. V lost 9 bases, J lost 5 bases, and 12 bases lay in between. Treatment defined: preoperative locoregional IRX-2 cytokine immunotherapy. This phase Ib study tested locoregional IRX-2 cytokine immunotherapy given before surgery. The data were produced by immunoSEQ multiplex PCR, yet TCRdb's version contains in-frame clones alone and is incomplete. The data show 55,000 to 70,000 clones, 94% seen once.

The sample was collected from a patient treated with IRX-2 immunotherapy. The chain joins TRBV19 to TRBJ2-3; D remains ambiguous. The origin of this receptor is a human donor with breast cancer. The CDR3 is CASSGVRDTQYF. CDR3 in DNA: TGTGCCAGCTCAGGCGTTCGAGATACGCAGTATTTT.